The present T cell receptor (beta chain) was sequenced within a study of cytomegalovirus exposure and HLA in healthy donors (dated by TCRdb to 2016 to 2017). Regarding the complete study: A later analysis indicated that the 120 or so validation repertoires were generated on the platform also employed for the approximately 690 repertoires of the first cohort. In addition to the first cohort of 650 to 750 subjects, a separate validation cohort of 120 different subjects was used. The study aimed to test whether cataloging public T cell receptors could reveal signatures of past pathogen exposure. The study combined high-throughput TCR immunosequencing, statistical association of individual TCRs with disease status, and machine learning to predict cytomegalovirus infection status. Broad study findings and their caveats: Subsequent analysis determined that TCRs grouped into clusters in the first cohort also showed a tendency toward co-occurrence across the 120 validation repertoires, and roughly 94% of cluster scores exceeded 0. A total of 150 to 200 TCR beta chains were listed by the study as associated with cytomegalovirus. In vitro tests confirmed that a few of the cytomegalovirus-associated TCR beta chains recognize cytomegalovirus antigens. All 120 or so repertoires were used to score co-occurrence in the validation cohort in a later analysis, because that analysis had no HLA typing for the cohort. In both the original and validation cohorts, the classifier was reported to diagnose cytomegalovirus status with high specificity and sensitivity. The authors suggested that the approach could potentially be extended to other disease states and immunological phenotypes. Most TCR sequences were observed very rarely across donors, whereas some public TCRs were present in many individuals.

CDR1 and CDR2 are read off the germline V gene as SGHRS and YFSETQ. The CDR3 goes from the cysteine to the phenylalanine over 18 residues. The only DNA kept is the CDR3, 54 bases in frame from the first base. V sheds 4 bases and J sheds 3 bases, leaving 20 bases between their ends. Comment on this clone: Its target antigen remains unknown. It has no much larger one-base neighbor in the sample; base qualities were not kept.

The donors were included in the validation cohort of some 120 subjects, a group kept apart from the roughly 690-subject first cohort. The library relied on the immunoSEQ multiplex PCR assay. The original methods were these. A statistical classification framework was built to diagnose cytomegalovirus status from the catalog of TCR beta chain sequences. The table comes from immuneACCESS by way of TCRdb, which keeps in-frame sequences with V and J called. Part of the clones is missing from these tables; in studies checked, under half for an unresolved V gene and the rest for unknown reasons. D and trimming were read from the DNA, whereas the V and J calls and clone size are those reported in that table. This sample holds roughly 200,000 clones; 86% were observed only once. About 7.7% of the sample lies in the top ten.

The rearranged chain carries TRBV5-1 and TRBJ1-6; too little of a D gene remains to name it. Sequences were obtained from PBMCs. The sequence was collected from a man aged 25 to 40 in good health and CMV-seropositive. The nucleotides read TGCGCCAGCAGCCCCCGACGGGATGGTTTTAACTATAATTCACCCCTCCACTTT. It codes for CASSPRRDGFNYNSPLHF.